These T cell receptor beta chains were read from a single sample in a study of T-cell reconstitution after alpha-beta-depleted transplantation in children. MiXCR, run by TCRdb on the PCR reads, gives a single entry per CDR3 protein. Here the sample spans more than 75,000 distinct CDR3 sequences, 23% being singletons. The input for sequencing was PBMCs, taken before TCRalphabeta/CD19-depleted stem cell transplant. These receptors were obtained from a boy younger than 10 with acute lymphoblastic leukemia, due to receive a stem cell transplant. The CDR3 runs from the conserved cysteine through the conserved F or W.

cdr3_aa,v_call,j_call
CSVAAGTGDQPQHF,TRBV29-1,TRBJ1-5
CASSDGDSSSYNEQFF,TRBV6-4,TRBJ2-1
CSASGLAKNIQYF,TRBV20-1,TRBJ2-4
CASSQEGSGADWYNEQFF,TRBV4-1,TRBJ2-1
CASSQVRGSTDTQYF,TRBV4-3,TRBJ2-3
CASSPWQGNQPQHF,TRBV6-1,TRBJ1-5
CASRRSGLNTGELFF,TRBV12-3/TRBV12-4,TRBJ2-2
CASSPRGRDAYEQYF,TRBV7-6,TRBJ2-7
CASSLVSGGAAGELFF,TRBV11-2,TRBJ2-2
CASSLSTESAPYEQYF,TRBV5-1,TRBJ2-7
CASSLAAGGVTDTQYF,TRBV5-1,TRBJ2-3
CASSEFSPNRGRTDTQYF,TRBV25-1,TRBJ2-3
CASSPRRANQPQHF,TRBV18,TRBJ1-5
CASSYTGGVTEAFF,TRBV7-8,TRBJ1-1
CASSLELLAEGLYVEQYF,TRBV28,TRBJ2-7
CASRHGGGGIGELFF,TRBV6-1,TRBJ2-2
CSARDLLAYNEQFF,TRBV20-1,TRBJ2-1
CSVEEYWDGPQHF,TRBV29-1,TRBJ1-5
CASSLGSRGTQYF,TRBV11-2,TRBJ2-5
CASRPLGGSDDEQFF,TRBV5-5,TRBJ2-1
CASSWDIYEQYF,TRBV5-5,TRBJ2-7
CASSPQGAGDRGTEAFF,TRBV7-8,TRBJ1-1
CATSRDLDRQYF,TRBV15,TRBJ2-3
CASSSYGTSAYNEQFF,TRBV6-2/TRBV6-3,TRBJ2-1
CASATGEDYNEQFF,TRBV6-1,TRBJ2-1
CASSGHPGPYEQYF,TRBV3-1,TRBJ2-7
CSARFSRSGGLYNEQFF,TRBV20-1,TRBJ2-1
CATKPDSRNTGELFF,TRBV6-1,TRBJ2-2
CASSDFQTYEQYF,TRBV2,TRBJ2-7
CASRLSGGAVGTQYF,TRBV12-3/TRBV12-4,TRBJ2-5
CASSLAGSNYGYTF,TRBV5-6,TRBJ1-2
CASSQDFSGRPSSYNEQFF,TRBV14,TRBJ2-1
CAEGATRNEQYF,TRBV10-3,TRBJ2-7
CATSREGRGTDTQYF,TRBV15,TRBJ2-3
CASSLQVASREQYF,TRBV6-5,TRBJ2-7
CASLLTSGSTDTQYF,TRBV2,TRBJ2-3
CASSLAGLSREQFF,TRBV11-3,TRBJ2-1
CSARVARGVGNTIYF,TRBV20-1,TRBJ1-3
CSAGTGGTSAVYNEQFF,TRBV20-1,TRBJ2-1
CASGSGTSGYNEQFF,TRBV6-2/TRBV6-3,TRBJ2-1
CASSRDVQGTQYF,TRBV2,TRBJ2-5
CASSLRTSGALWPGELFF,TRBV7-1,TRBJ2-2